The present T cell receptor (beta chain) was sequenced within a study of patients and donors after allogeneic stem cell transplantation. TCRdb re-called the RT-PCR reads with MiXCR, one entry per CDR3 protein. This sample has over 350,000 distinct CDR3 sequences; 16% occur once, and the top ten carry less than 8%. The CDR3 totals 13 residues. The germline V gene has CDR1 SQVTM and CDR2 ANQGSEA. Trimming removed 6 bases from V and 4 bases from J, with 15 bases in between. This receptor was identified in a human donor who was either an allogeneic HSCT recipient or a stem cell or donor lymphocyte infusion donor (not recorded which). It is not recorded whose cells these are; they may come from a transplant donor. The chain couples TRBV29-1 to TRBJ1-1; TRBD1 is a possible D gene (6 bases). The source material was blood, either unsorted or a sorted T cell fraction (not recorded which). The CDR3 bases are TGCAGCGTCGTACAGGGCTTGAGCACTGAAGCTTTCTTT. This codes for CSVVQGLSTEAFF.